This entry is about one TCR beta chain. Its antigen is undetermined. After removal of 5 bases from V and 7 bases from J, the junction contained 1 base not matched to a gene. The length of the CDR3 is 11 residues. Germline CDR1 SNHLY, CDR2 FYNNEI. This sample is drawn from a study of vaccination effects on CD4 cells after COVID-19. In the ViraFEST assay, antigen-specific CD4+ clonotypes were identified by expansion after peptide-pool stimulation. Cells that had been cultured for about 10 days were the source of isolated CD4+ T cells. This person caught SARS-CoV-2 sometime from March to December 2020, and PCR testing confirmed the infection. Culturing of a few million PBMC per well took place with approximately 9.3 IU/ml IL-2 and about 9.3 ug/ml peptides. Cultures received IL-2 medium that replaced half the medium on days 3 and 7. The method was immunoSEQ multiplex PCR; TCRdb's version includes in-frame clones alone and lacks a portion of them. The data contain about 27,000 clones, more than 75% of them seen just once; the ten biggest clones take up roughly 15%.

Points from the study as a whole: Both infection-induced and vaccine-induced clones contracted markedly at late post-vaccination timepoints.

The chain joins TRBV2 to TRBJ1-2, with 7 positions matching TRBD1. The sequencing used CD4+ T cells from PBMCs cultured with HCoV-NL63 spike peptides, collected before COVID-19 vaccination. This receptor was obtained from a human donor who had a prior SARS-CoV-2 infection. The CDR3 protein is CASSRDSGYTF. The DNA for the CDR3 is TGTGCCAGCAGTCGGGACAGTGGCTACACCTTC.